The 20 T cell receptor beta chains below all came from one sample that was sequenced in a study of blood T cells in healthy people across ages. Next came a second PCR, run for about 7 to 11 cycles, which used a sample-barcoded 5' primer along with a J-beta primer mix. TCRdb fed the 5' RACE reads into MiXCR, producing one record per CDR3 protein. The sample comprises about 730,000 distinct CDR3 sequences, 43% of which are singletons, and around 20% rests with the top ten. Sequenced: blood. The receptors come from a woman aged 60-75 years in good health.

The CDR3 region is CASSFAGTSGTDTQYF. In DNA form, the CDR3 reads TGTGCCAGCAGTTTTGCCGGGACTAGCGGCACAGATACGCAGTATTTT. This rearrangement joins TRBV12-3 or TRBV12-4 to TRBJ2-3, with TRBD2 matching 10 bases. The CDR3 consists of 16 residues. With V trimmed by 3 bases and J by 1 base, 4 bases remained unmatched.

This clonotype was seen just once. The chain employs TRBV12-3 or TRBV12-4 and TRBJ2-1, with 7 nucleotides matching TRBD2. V shed 6 bases and J 5 bases; nucleotides not matched to a gene: 4. The CDR3 is 13 amino acids. This chain's CDR3 is CASRGLADNEQFF. CDR3 in DNA: TGTGCCAGCAGAGGGCTAGCGGACAATGAGCAGTTCTTC.

The rearrangement links TRBV5-8 to TRBJ2-5; D is unclear. The DNA end is more similar to TRBJ2-7, so the J call may be wrong. Germline V lookup: CDR1 SGHTS, CDR2 YDEGEE. This CDR3 contains 14 residues. CDR3 amino acids: CASSLSPFTYEQYF. The CDR3 nucleotides read TGTGCCAGCAGCTTGTCTCCTTTTACATACGAGCAGTACTTC.

This clonotype was counted only a few times. This sequence joins TRBV5-6 and TRBJ2-5; D remains unclear. Trimming removed 4 bases at V and 1 base at J, with 11 bases between. Germline CDR1 SGHDT, CDR2 YYEEEE. There are 14 residues in the CDR3. CDR3 nucleotide sequence: TGTGCCAGCAGCGCCCCAGGCAGCCAAGAGACCCAGTACTTC. This codes for CASSAPGSQETQYF.

The V gene is TRBV12-3 or TRBV12-4, the J gene TRBJ1-2; tentative D call: TRBD1 (5 bases). The CDR3 runs to 13 residues. Between the trimmed V and J ends, which lost 5 bases and 8 bases, there was a span of 15 bases. The CDR3 reads CASSRGIGDGYTF. CDR3 DNA sequence: TGTGCCAGCAGTCGAGGAATCGGGGACGGCTACACCTTC.

This chain joins TRBV3-1 and TRBJ1-2; D may be TRBD1 (5 bases). Germline CDR1 reads LGHDT; CDR2 reads YNNKEL (reference sequence). The CDR3 is 14 residues long. V was trimmed by 0 bases and J by 8 bases, leaving 13 bases between them. CDR3 sequence: CASSQDFGTEGYTF. CDR3 in DNA: TGTGCCAGCAGCCAAGATTTTGGGACGGAGGGCTACACCTTC.

The chain has TRBV6-2 or TRBV6-3 and TRBJ2-7, with TRBD2 as a possible D gene (6 bases). The CDR3 runs to 13 residues. V lost 8 bases, J lost 4 bases, and 15 bases lay in between. Germline V lookup: CDR1 MNHEY, CDR2 SVGEGT. The CDR3 DNA is TGTGCCAGCGGCAGCGGGCCTCTTTACGAGCAGTACTTC. Translating it yields CASGSGPLYEQYF.

As regards this clonotype: The junction shows a germline mismatch at one end, possibly a read error. This sequence joins TRBV7-8 and TRBJ2-7; D is perhaps TRBD1 or TRBD2 (5 bases each). Germline CDR1 reads SGHVS; CDR2 reads FQNEAQ. The CDR3 runs to 14 residues. The CDR3 region is CAGSHRDLYNEQYF. The CDR3 nucleotides are TGTGCCGGCAGCCACCGGGACCTGTACAATGAGCAGTACTTC.

This chain uses TRBV28 with TRBJ2-1, with 10 bases aligning to TRBD2. Germline V gene sequence: CDR1 MDHEN, CDR2 SYDVKM. CDR3 length: 15 residues. V was pared by 7 bases and J by 10 bases, with 13 bases of the junction left unmatched. CDR3 loop: CASKVGSSGSREQFF. As DNA, the CDR3 is TGTGCCAGCAAAGTTGGCTCTAGCGGGAGTAGAGAGCAGTTCTTC. The variable domain in full, completed from reference TRBV28 and TRBJ2-1, reads DVKVTQSSRYLVKRTGEKVFLECVQDMDHENMFWYRQDPGLGLRLIYFSYDVKMKEKGDIPEGYSVSREKKERFSLILESASTNQTSMYLCASKVGSSGSREQFFGPGTRLTVL.

This clonotype occurred a few times. The gene calls are TRBV20-1 and TRBJ2-2, with TRBD1 identical over 7 bases. The CDR3 consists of 13 residues. CDR1 and CDR2 from the germline V gene are DFQATT and SNEGSKA (reference sequence). V lost 5 bases and J lost 6; bases outside the gene matches: 6. CDR3: CSAAGTVSGELFF. CDR3 sequence (DNA): TGCAGTGCTGCCGGGACAGTCTCCGGGGAGCTGTTTTTT.

J is TRBJ2-1 and V is TRBV12-5, with 7 bases aligning to TRBD2. After removal of 4 bases from V and 2 bases from J, the junction contained 2 bases not matched to a gene. Per the germline V gene, CDR1 is LGHNT and CDR2 is FRNRAP. This CDR3 has 14 residues. This chain's CDR3 is CASGSGLTYNEQFF. In DNA, the CDR3 is TGTGCTAGTGGTTCGGGACTAACCTACAATGAGCAGTTCTTC.

A word on this clonotype: A much larger clone is a single base away; this may be a read error. The chain has TRBV27 and TRBJ2-1; 7 bases align to TRBD1. CDR3 length: 13 amino acids. CDR1 MNHEY and CDR2 SMNVEV come from the germline V gene (reference sequence). CDR3 DNA sequence: TGTGCCAACAGTTTATACAGGGGCAATGAGCAGTTCTTC. Protein sequence: CANSLYRGNEQFF.

The chain has TRBV7-6 and TRBJ2-7; TRBD2 is a possible D gene (6 bases). Germline V gene lookup returns CDR1 SGHVS and CDR2 FNYEAQ. The CDR3 extends over 14 amino acids. The germline V and J ends were trimmed by 1 base and 1 base, with 8 bases remaining between them. Written as DNA, the CDR3 is TGTGCCAGCAGCTTAGAGGAGGGGTCCTACGAGCAGTACTTC. As protein: CASSLEEGSYEQYF.

The V and J genes are TRBV5-1 and TRBJ2-1; 10 nucleotides agree with TRBD2. Per the germline V gene, CDR1 is SGHRS and CDR2 is YFSETQ. J lost 8 bases, V lost 0 bases, and 2 bases had no gene match. The CDR3 is made up of 14 amino acids. The CDR3 sequence: CASSLVLAGDEQFF. CDR3 DNA: TGCGCCAGCAGCTTGGTTCTAGCGGGGGATGAGCAGTTCTTC.

This clonotype was seen at least ten times. A read error may be the cause here, since a much bigger clone is one base away. This chain connects TRBV6-4 to TRBJ2-7; 9 bases line up with TRBD1. CDR3 size: 15 residues. Unmatched junction bases numbered 12, after V lost 5 bases and J lost 7 bases. The germline V gene encodes CDR1 MRHNA and CDR2 SNTAGT. The CDR3 spells CASSYDRGSYNEQYF. The DNA of the CDR3 is TGTGCCAGCAGTTACGACAGGGGGAGTTACAATGAGCAGTACTTC.

This clonotype came up a few times. The germline gene is not matched at one end of the junction; a read error may be the cause. The chain couples TRBV7-9 to TRBJ1-5, with TRBD1 as a possible D gene (6 bases). The CDR3 has 17 amino acids. Germline lookup yields CDR1 SEHNR and CDR2 FQNEAQ (reference sequence). The CDR3 sequence is CASSLGGAGAHNQPRHF. Written as DNA, the CDR3 is TGTGCCAGCAGCTTAGGTGGGGCAGGGGCGCACAATCAGCCCCGGCATTTT. Complete variable domain (other parts from reference TRBV7-9 and TRBJ1-5): DTGVSQNPRHKITKRGQNVTFRCDPISEHNRLYWYRQTLGQGPEFLTYFQNEAQLEKSRLLSDRFSAERPKGSFSTLEIQRTEQGDSAMYLCASSLGGAGAHNQPRHFGDGTRLSIL.

This clonotype has just a few counts. The V gene is TRBV6-1, the J gene TRBJ2-1; 12 nucleotides align to TRBD2. The CDR3 spans 18 residues. The germline CDR1 and CDR2 sequences are MNHNS and SASEGT. The ends lost 6 bases at V and 0 bases at J; junction bases unmatched: 9. In DNA form, the CDR3 reads TGTGCCAGCAGACAACTAGCGGGGGGCCAGAGCTCCTACAATGAGCAGTTCTTC. Encoded protein: CASRQLAGGQSSYNEQFF.

The chain joins TRBV20-1 to TRBJ2-3; 8 bases line up with TRBD2. From germline, CDR1 is DFQATT and CDR2 SNEGSKA (reference sequence). This CDR3 contains 15 residues. The V gene end was trimmed by 3 bases and the J gene end by 3 bases; junction bases not matched to a gene: 8. The chain's CDR3 is CSARPGLARTDTQYF. The CDR3 DNA reads as TGCAGTGCTAGGCCCGGACTAGCAAGGACAGATACGCAGTATTTT.

The chain carries TRBV7-9 and TRBJ2-3; 11 positions match TRBD2. V shed 3 bases, J shed 8 bases, and the junction held 7 bases outside the gene matches. The CDR3 contains 15 residues. The V gene's germline CDR1 is SEHNR and CDR2 FQNEAQ (reference sequence). This CDR3 reads CASSFVAGGPGTQYF. CDR3 nucleotides: TGTGCCAGCAGCTTTGTAGCGGGGGGGCCCGGTACGCAGTATTTT. The full variable domain, its missing parts supplied by reference TRBV7-9 and TRBJ2-3, is DTGVSQNPRHKITKRGQNVTFRCDPISEHNRLYWYRQTLGQGPEFLTYFQNEAQLEKSRLLSDRFSAERPKGSFSTLEIQRTEQGDSAMYLCASSFVAGGPGTQYFGPGTRLTVL.

V and J are TRBV7-2 and TRBJ2-2; D is perhaps TRBD2 (5 bases). V lost 5 bases and J 4 bases, leaving 17 bases between the germline ends. CDR3 size: 16 residues. CDR1 is SGHTA, CDR2 FQGNSA, per germline. As DNA, the CDR3 is TGTGCCAGCAGCCCCCTGGCGGGTTCGGGCACCGGGGAGCTGTTTTTT. Encoded protein: CASSPLAGSGTGELFF.